Listed here are 22 T cell receptor beta chains from one sample, sequenced in a study of human T cells and chemical hapten exposure. Time point in this sample: patch test 1, 2 weeks after DPC sensitization. Sample treatment: therapeutic diphenylcyclopropenone sensitization with weekly scalp DPC. TCRdb re-called the RACE reads with MiXCR, one entry per CDR3 protein. Here the sample spans roughly 190,000 distinct CDR3 sequences, 20% to 25% being singletons. Sequencing was performed on whole blood, taken in connection with sensitization to the hapten diphenylcyclopropenone (DPC). The receptors derive from a woman aged 50 to 60 with alopecia areata. Some clones in this sample may be carry-over from other donors' samples.

This clonotype was counted only a few times. V usage is TRBV29-1 and J usage is TRBJ2-1; 8 bases are shared with TRBD1. The germline gives CDR1 SQVTM, CDR2 ANQGSEA. Trimming removed 4 bases from V and 6 bases from J; junction bases left unmatched: 2. This CDR3 has 12 amino acids. The CDR3 DNA is TGCAGCGTTGTACAGGGGGTCAATGAGCAGTTCTTC. Amino acids: CSVVQGVNEQFF.

This clonotype was counted between two and nine times. V is TRBV11-2 and J is TRBJ2-7, with TRBD2 matching over 8 bases. CDR3 length: 16 residues. Germline V gives CDR1 SGHAT, CDR2 FQNNGV. V was clipped by 3 bases and J by 2 bases; unmatched bases: 9. The CDR3: CASSFSPAGVTYEQYF. Written as DNA, the CDR3 is TGTGCCAGCAGCTTTAGCCCAGCGGGAGTTACCTACGAGCAGTACTTC.

V is TRBV4-1 and J is TRBJ2-2; D may be TRBD1 or TRBD2 (5 bases each). This CDR3 has 18 residues. Germline V gives CDR1 MGHRA, CDR2 YSYEKL. Trimming pared 1 base from V and 3 bases from J, leaving 18 bases between. CDR3 bases: TGCGCCAGCAGCCAAGTGGGCCCGTTCGGGGCCGACACCGGGGAGCTGTTTTTT. Translating gives CASSQVGPFGADTGELFF.

This clonotype was counted only a few times. The chain recombines TRBV18 with TRBJ1-1; 8 bases line up with TRBD1. Germline V gene data show CDR1 as KGHSH and CDR2 as LQKENI. The CDR3 spans 14 residues. V gave up 3 bases and J gave up 3 bases; unmatched junction bases: 3. The CDR3 bases are TGTGCCAGCTCACCTTCGACAGGGGACACTGAAGCTTTCTTT. Protein: CASSPSTGDTEAFF.

At least ten counts were recorded for this clonotype. The V call is TRBV7-2, the J call TRBJ2-5; D might be TRBD1 or TRBD2, each matching 5 bases. This CDR3 comprises 15 residues. The germline V and J ends were trimmed by 2 bases and 1 base, with 11 bases remaining between them. Germline CDR1 is SGHTA and CDR2 is FQGNSA. The CDR3 DNA follows: TGTGCCAGCAGCTTAAGTCCGGGGCCCCAAGAGACCCAGTACTTC. It specifies CASSLSPGPQETQYF.

The chain joins TRBV24-1 to TRBJ1-1, with D unresolved. Germline loops: CDR1 KGHDR, CDR2 SFDVKD. CDR3 size: 15 residues. V dropped 1 base and J dropped 11 bases, with 19 bases sitting between them. The CDR3 region has the DNA TGTGCCACCAGTGATTTCGTGTTTCACAACAGAGCGGCTTTCTTT. It encodes CATSDFVFHNRAAFF.

J is TRBJ2-7 and V is TRBV6-5; D gene ambiguous. Germline-derived CDR1 and CDR2 are MNHEY and SVGAGI. The CDR3 has 13 amino acids. The V end lost 7 bases, the J end lost 5 bases, and 15 bases lay between the germline ends. This CDR3 is CASTPPQGHEQYF. CDR3 DNA: TGTGCCAGCACCCCCCCACAAGGCCACGAGCAGTACTTC.

This clonotype was counted only a few times. V usage is TRBV3-1 and J usage is TRBJ2-2; tentatively, D is TRBD1 or TRBD2 (5 bases each). Looked up from germline, CDR1 is LGHDT and CDR2 is YNNKEL (reference sequence). Trimming took 4 bases from V and 4 from J, leaving 16 bases between them. CDR3 length equals 16 residues. The CDR3 bases are TGTGCCAGCAGCCCTCGGATCGGGGCGCCCACCGGGGAGCTGTTTTTT. This translates into CASSPRIGAPTGELFF.

This clonotype was seen more than once but under ten times. The chain couples TRBV6-2 or TRBV6-3 to TRBJ2-1, with D unclear. The CDR3 runs to 12 residues. Deletions cut 2 bases from V and 5 bases from J, with 4 bases between. The germline V gene encodes CDR1 MNHEY and CDR2 SVGEGT. The CDR3 DNA reads as TGTGCCAGCAGTTACACAGACAATGAGCAGTTCTTC. It codes for CASSYTDNEQFF.

The chain has TRBV12-3 or TRBV12-4 and TRBJ1-1; 7 bases agree with TRBD1. The junction had 3 bases not matched to a gene; V was cut back by 4 bases and J by 4 bases. This CDR3 is built from 13 residues. DNA for the CDR3: TGTGCCAGCAGTTCGACAGGGACCACTGAAGCTTTCTTT. Translation gives CASSSTGTTEAFF.

Only a few counts were recorded for this clonotype. The chain is built from TRBV29-1 and TRBJ2-2; possible D gene TRBD1, 6 bases. V lost 5 bases, J lost 4 bases, and 11 bases lay in between. Germline assignment: CDR1 SQVTM and CDR2 ANQGSEA. The CDR3 runs to 13 residues. CDR3 sequence (DNA): TGCAGCGTTCGACAGGCCTCCACCGGGGAGCTGTTTTTT. Amino acid sequence: CSVRQASTGELFF.

The rearrangement joins TRBV20-1 to TRBJ2-7, with a tentative D call TRBD1 (6 bases). Germline V CDR1 and CDR2: DFQATT, SNEGSKA (reference sequence). Trimming took 1 base from V and 6 from J, leaving 10 bases between them. This CDR3 has 12 residues. CDR3 in DNA: TGCAGTGCTAGAGCCGGGACAACCGAGCAGTACTTC. Its protein product is CSARAGTTEQYF.

This chain uses TRBV6-2 or TRBV6-3 with TRBJ2-5, with 9 bases that match TRBD1. In germline, CDR1 is MNHEY, CDR2 SVGEGT. The ends lost 5 bases at V and 5 bases at J; junction bases unmatched: 12. The CDR3 totals 16 residues. Here the CDR3 reads CASSPSTQGQGETQYF. The CDR3 DNA reads as TGTGCCAGCAGTCCCTCCACCCAAGGACAGGGGGAGACCCAGTACTTC.

This clonotype occurred a few times. This chain uses TRBV29-1 with TRBJ2-5; TRBD1 aligns across 8 bases. The germline V gene encodes CDR1 SQVTM and CDR2 ANQGSEA. V shed 7 bases and J 3 bases; nucleotides not matched to a gene: 7. The CDR3 length is 13 residues. The DNA of the CDR3 is TGCAGCGCCCGTTGGACAGGGAAAGAGACCCAGTACTTC. Its translation is CSARWTGKETQYF.

This clonotype was seen only a few times. V gene TRBV15 combines with J gene TRBJ1-1; D unresolved. Germline values: CDR1 LNHNV, CDR2 YYDKDF (reference sequence). This CDR3 comprises 16 residues. V was trimmed by 0 bases and J by 4 bases, leaving 15 bases between them. The CDR3 region is CATSRDMARVGTEAFF. Written as DNA, the CDR3 is TGTGCCACCAGCAGAGATATGGCACGCGTGGGCACTGAAGCTTTCTTT.

The chain employs TRBV29-1 and TRBJ1-1; D not certain. V lost 1 base and J lost 1, with 4 bases in between. CDR3 size: 12 residues. CDR1 and CDR2 from the germline V gene are SQVTM and ANQGSEA. The CDR3 protein is CSVEGQNTEAFF. The DNA for the CDR3 is TGCAGCGTTGAAGGGCAGAACACTGAAGCTTTCTTT.

In its sample, this clonotype was seen a few times. This chain uses TRBV7-9 with TRBJ1-1; TRBD1 is a possible D gene (6 bases). Deletions cut 8 bases from V and 3 bases from J, with 19 bases between. Looked up from germline, CDR1 is SEHNR and CDR2 is FQNEAQ (reference sequence). CDR3 length: 15 amino acids. The CDR3 reads CASSWGRGSDTEAFF. The CDR3 nucleotides are TGTGCCAGCTCGTGGGGCAGGGGTTCGGACACTGAAGCTTTCTTT.

The chain's CDR3 is CATSDGGVAGGNEQFF. CDR3 in DNA: TGTGCCACCAGTGATGGGGGGGTAGCGGGAGGGAATGAGCAGTTCTTC. The chain links TRBV24-1 to TRBJ2-1; TRBD2 aligns across 11 bases. The CDR3 consists of 16 residues. J lost 7 bases, V lost 3 bases, and 7 bases had no gene match. Germline lookup yields CDR1 KGHDR and CDR2 SFDVKD.

The CDR3 region has the DNA TGCAGCGTGCTAGACGACCTTAAGTTCAATGAGCAGTTCTTC. Amino acid sequence: CSVLDDLKFNEQFF. J is TRBJ2-1 and V is TRBV29-1; no definite D call. The CDR3 spans 14 residues. Germline V gene sequence: CDR1 SQVTM, CDR2 ANQGSEA. The V end was cut by 6 bases, the J end by 6 bases, with 18 bases between.

The rearrangement links TRBV5-1 to TRBJ2-3; maybe TRBD2 (7 bases). Trimming took off 9 bases at V and 3 bases at J, with 20 bases between the two ends. Germline V gene lookup returns CDR1 SGHRS and CDR2 YFSETQ. The CDR3 has 15 amino acids. In nucleotides, the CDR3 is TGCGCCACCTCGGCCGGGGGGCCCATTACAGATACGCAGTATTTT. Its translation is CATSAGGPITDTQYF.

Many counts were recorded for this clonotype. This chain joins TRBV5-6 and TRBJ2-1; TRBD2 aligns across 14 bases. CDR1 and CDR2 from the germline V gene are SGHDT and YYEEEE. Losses at the gene ends were 0 bases for V and 9 bases for J; bases not matched to a gene: 2. This CDR3 has 15 residues. As DNA, the CDR3 is TGTGCCAGCAGCTTGGCGGGACTAGCGGGAGTTGAGCAGTTCTTC. It is translated as CASSLAGLAGVEQFF.

This clonotype has more than one count but fewer than ten. CDR3 bases: TGTGCCAGCAGGGAGGCAAACAGGGGGCGCCAAGCTTTCTTT. Translation gives CASREANRGRQAFF. V gene TRBV4-2 combines with J gene TRBJ1-1, with 9 bases identical to TRBD1. This CDR3 has 14 amino acids. V dropped 6 bases and J dropped 9; count of bases not matched to a gene: 11. In germline, CDR1 is LGHNA, CDR2 YNFKEQ.